This TCR beta chain was profiled in a study of T cell changes during pregnancy in multiple sclerosis (dated by TCRdb to about 2019). About the study as a whole: In women with multiple sclerosis, the researchers looked at how the T cell repertoire shifted as pregnancy progressed.

V was cut back by 0 bases and J by 5 bases, leaving a gap of 5 bases between them. Reading from cysteine to phenylalanine, the CDR3 counts 12 amino acids. The entry retains the CDR3 DNA only, 36 bases that are in frame from base 1. Taken from the germline V gene (reference sequence), the CDR1 and CDR2 loops are SGHNT and YYREEE. Library preparation employed the immunoSEQ multiplex PCR assay. TCRdb provides this immuneACCESS table in a form limited to in-frame rearrangements. Some clones are lacking; in checked studies, under half of them reflect an unresolved V gene, and why the rest are absent is not known. This sample has around 49,000 clones in its table, and roughly 94% of those were observed once. Less than 6.5% of the sample lies in the top ten. A word on this clone: Its antigen remains undetermined. Qualities for individual bases were not recorded, and no much larger clone is one base off.

The material was CD8+ T cells from peripheral blood mononuclear cells, obtained in the first trimester of pregnancy. The sequence was obtained from a female donor with multiple sclerosis, enrolled in a pregnancy study. The sequence links TRBV5-4 to TRBJ2-5, with a tentative D gene TRBD1 over 5 matching bases. The nucleotides read TGTGCCAGCAGCTTGGAGGGGGAGACCCAGTACTTC. It codes for CASSLEGETQYF.